A single sample gave rise to the 24 T cell receptor beta chains below, sequenced in a study of breast tumors, draining lymph nodes, adjacent tissues. MiXCR was run by TCRdb on the multiplex PCR reads, yielding one entry per CDR3 protein. The sample has 150,000 to 250,000 distinct CDR3 sequences, 31% seen once. Breast cancer patients provided tissue from their axillary draining lymph nodes. Sequencing input: axillary lymph node tissue. The source of these receptors is a female donor with breast cancer. Some clones in this sample may be carry-over from other donors' samples.

Remarks on this clonotype: A single base separates this from a much larger clone, so it may be a read error. The final CDR3 position lacks the conserved phenylalanine or tryptophan, pointing to a likely read error. This rearrangement joins TRBV9 to TRBJ2-4; D possibly corresponds to TRBD1 (6 bases). Trimming removed 1 base from V and 12 bases from J, with 14 bases in between. Germline V lookup: CDR1 SGDLS, CDR2 YYNGEE. CDR3 length equals 13 residues. CDR3 sequence (DNA): TGTGCCAGCAGCGTACGGACAGCTGACACTCAGTACCTC. It encodes CASSVRTADTQYL.

The chain combines TRBV5-4 with TRBJ1-1, with 9 positions matching TRBD1. J was trimmed by 0 bases and V by 4 bases; bases with no gene match: 4. From germline, CDR1 is SGHNT and CDR2 YYREEE (reference sequence). This CDR3 spans 15 amino acids. CDR3 DNA sequence: TGTGCCAGCAGCCCTTGGGACAGGGTGAACACTGAAGCTTTCTTT. Amino acid sequence: CASSPWDRVNTEAFF.

The J gene is TRBJ2-7, the V gene TRBV7-9; 8 nucleotides align to TRBD1. The CDR3 is 13 residues long. Looked up from germline, CDR1 is SEHNR and CDR2 is FQNEAQ (reference sequence). The V and J ends lost 5 bases and 7 bases, in that order; junction bases with no gene match: 7. DNA for the CDR3: TGTGCCAGCAGCCGTACAGGGGGAGATGAGCAGTACTTC. This encodes CASSRTGGDEQYF.

This chain connects TRBV14 to TRBJ1-4; no clear D. The CDR3 covers 16 residues. V dropped 2 bases and J dropped 0 bases, with 10 bases sitting between them. The V gene's germline CDR1 is SGHDN and CDR2 FVKESK. The CDR3 is CASSQPSGATNEKLFF. As DNA, the CDR3 is TGTGCCAGCAGCCAACCTAGCGGGGCAACTAATGAAAAACTGTTTTTT.

The chain has TRBV7-2 and TRBJ1-1; 7 bases match TRBD1. Germline V gene data show CDR1 as SGHTA and CDR2 as FQGNSA. The CDR3 loop spans 15 amino acids. V gave up 3 bases and J gave up 0 bases; unmatched junction bases: 4. CDR3 in DNA: TGTACCAGCAGCTTCGGAGGGGGCCTGAACACTGAAGCTTTCTTT. This codes for CTSSFGGGLNTEAFF.

At least ten counts were recorded for this clonotype. A single base separates this from a much larger clone, so it may be a read error. The chain carries TRBV15 and TRBJ1-6, with a weak D call TRBD1 (6 bases). The length of the CDR3 is 17 residues. The V end lost 2 bases, the J end lost 9 bases, and 20 bases lay between the germline ends. The germline gives CDR1 LNHNV, CDR2 YYDKDF (reference sequence). The chain's CDR3 is CATSRPRGGGTGSPLHF. The CDR3 coding sequence is TGTGCCACCAGCAGACCTCGGGGAGGGGGTACGGGTTCACCCCTCCACTTT.

This clonotype appeared many times. J is TRBJ1-5 and V is TRBV19; the match to TRBD1 covers 9 bases. In germline, CDR1 is LNHDA, CDR2 SQIVND (reference sequence). This CDR3 has 14 amino acids. Trimming removed 5 bases from V and 4 bases from J; junction bases left unmatched: 3. This CDR3 is CASSRGQGNQPQHF. The CDR3 DNA sequence: TGTGCCAGTAGTCGCGGACAGGGGAATCAGCCCCAGCATTTT.

This clonotype was detected many times. This rearrangement joins TRBV4-2 to TRBJ1-2; TRBD1 aligns across 8 bases. J was trimmed by 2 bases and V by 1 base; bases with no gene match: 0. The CDR3 consists of 14 residues. Germline-derived CDR1 and CDR2 are LGHNA and YNFKEQ. CDR3 in amino acids: CASSQGTGNYGYTF. The CDR3 coding sequence is TGTGCCAGCAGCCAAGGGACAGGGAACTATGGCTACACCTTC.

This clonotype came up many times. The genes are TRBV2 and TRBJ2-2; possibly TRBD2 for D (6 bases). Germline CDR1 is SNHLY and CDR2 is FYNNEI. V was cut by 7 bases and J by 6 bases, with 15 bases left in between. The CDR3 totals 14 residues. CDR3 nucleotide sequence: TGTGCCAGCACCGAGGGAGGAGGACCCGGGGAGCTGTTTTTT. Its protein is CASTEGGGPGELFF.

This clonotype has a handful of counts. With a much larger clone just one base away, this may be a read error. The chain combines TRBV20-1 with TRBJ2-1; D is undetermined. Looked up from germline, CDR1 is DFQATT and CDR2 is SNEGSKA (reference sequence). This CDR3 spans 12 amino acids. The DNA of the CDR3 is TGCAGTGCTAACCTTCAATTCGATGAGCCGTTCTTC. Encoded protein: CSANLQFDEPFF.

This clonotype was recorded a few times. The V and J genes are TRBV6-6 and TRBJ1-2; a weak D match, TRBD1 (6 bases). Germline V gene sequence: CDR1 MNHNY, CDR2 SVGAGI (reference sequence). The CDR3 extends over 15 amino acids. Trimming shortened V by 8 bases and J by 3 bases, and 19 bases separated the two germline ends. The CDR3 sequence is CASVHRDIYHYGYTF. CDR3 bases: TGTGCCAGCGTCCACCGGGACATCTATCACTATGGCTACACCTTC.

This clonotype has only a few counts. The genes are TRBV18 and TRBJ2-3, with D hard to call. Germline V gives CDR1 KGHSH, CDR2 LQKENI. The CDR3 spans 11 residues. Trimming took 4 bases from V and 6 from J, leaving 5 bases between them. The CDR3 DNA reads TGTGCCAGCTCACGAGAGGATACGCAGTATTTT. Residues: CASSREDTQYF.

The chain is built from TRBV15 and TRBJ1-6, with TRBD1 matching over 7 bases. The CDR3 covers 13 residues. The germline CDR1 and CDR2 sequences are LNHNV and YYDKDF (reference sequence). The V and J ends lost 3 bases and 7 bases, in that order; junction bases with no gene match: 0. In nucleotides, the CDR3 is TGTGCCACCAGCAGGACAGGGAATTCACCCCTCCACTTT. It is translated as CATSRTGNSPLHF.

The table lists this clonotype with many counts. The chain couples TRBV6-1 to TRBJ1-5; 8 nucleotides line up with TRBD1. V lost 2 bases and J lost 2; bases outside the gene matches: 14. Germline CDR1 reads MNHNS; CDR2 reads SASEGT. CDR3 size: 19 residues. Here the CDR3 reads CASSETWRQGMWGNQPQHF. In DNA form, the CDR3 reads TGTGCCAGCAGTGAAACGTGGAGACAGGGGATGTGGGGCAATCAGCCCCAGCATTTT.

This clonotype was counted ten times or more. The chain has TRBV19 and TRBJ2-1; 7 bases are shared with TRBD1. The germline gives CDR1 LNHDA, CDR2 SQIVND (reference sequence). The CDR3 totals 14 residues. Trimming took 7 bases from V and 0 from J; bases not matched to a gene: 3. CDR3 sequence (DNA): TGTGCCAGTACTTGGGACAGCTCCTACAATGAGCAGTTCTTC. It codes for CASTWDSSYNEQFF. The full variable domain, completed using reference TRBV19 and TRBJ2-1, is DGGITQSPKYLFRKEGQNVTLSCEQNLNHDAMYWYRQDPGQGLRLIYYSQIVNDFQKGDIAEGYSVSREKKESFPLTVTSAQKNPTAFYLCASTWDSSYNEQFFGPGTRLTVL.

This clonotype was found once. The rearrangement joins TRBV7-6 to TRBJ2-7; D is perhaps TRBD2 (6 bases). Germline V lookup: CDR1 SGHVS, CDR2 FNYEAQ. The CDR3 is made up of 15 amino acids. Trimming removed 4 bases from V and 5 bases from J, with 18 bases in between. CDR3 residues: CASSSGGQRRDEQYF. The CDR3 region has the DNA TGTGCCAGCAGCTCAGGAGGGCAGAGGAGGGACGAGCAGTACTTC.

The table lists this clonotype with a few counts. This may be a read error, as it is one base from a much larger clone. The genes are TRBV12-5 and TRBJ2-2; the D is unclear. CDR3 length: 12 residues. CDR1 LGHNT and CDR2 FRNRAP come from the germline V gene. Trimming left V 5 bases short and J 4 bases short, with 5 bases between. For the CDR3, the DNA is TGTGCTAGTGGTACGAGCACCGGGGAGCTGTTTTTT. It encodes CASGTSTGELFF.

The V and J genes are TRBV20-1 and TRBJ1-6; no firm D call. CDR3 size: 13 residues. V lost 6 bases and J lost 7, with 13 bases in between. Germline V gene sequence: CDR1 DFQATT, CDR2 SNEGSKA (reference sequence). CDR3 residues: CSAPTDANSPLHF. The CDR3 DNA is TGCAGTGCCCCGACGGACGCGAATTCACCCCTCCACTTT.

The chain recombines TRBV10-3 with TRBJ2-5, with 12 bases lining up with TRBD2. The germline CDR1 and CDR2 sequences are ENHRY and SYGVKD. The CDR3 runs 16 residues. CDR3 sequence (DNA): TGTGCTAGGGACAGGGCGGGGCTAGCGGGAGGGGAGACCCAGTACTTC. The encoded protein is CARDRAGLAGGETQYF.

This clonotype has at least ten counts. The chain has TRBV5-1 and TRBJ1-6; D call uncertain. The CDR3 is made up of 16 amino acids. V lost 2 bases, J lost 9 bases, and 18 bases lay in between. Germline lookup yields CDR1 SGHRS and CDR2 YFSETQ. The CDR3 spells CASSLSSRGSSSPLHF. The DNA of the CDR3 is TGCGCCAGCAGCTTATCGTCGCGAGGTAGTAGTTCACCCCTCCACTTT.

The rearrangement joins TRBV25-1 to TRBJ1-1; D is unclear. The CDR3 contains 14 residues. The V end lost 5 bases, the J end lost 1 base, and 11 bases lay between the germline ends. CDR1 is MGHDK and CDR2 is SYGVNS in the germline V gene. CDR3 sequence reads: CASSPIEGNTEAFF. The CDR3 nucleotides read TGTGCCAGCAGTCCCATCGAGGGGAACACTGAAGCTTTCTTT.

This clonotype has ten or more counts. The chain carries TRBV9 and TRBJ2-3; D remains unclear. The CDR3 runs 14 residues. V lost 0 bases and J lost 5, with 10 bases in between. The V gene's germline CDR1 is SGDLS and CDR2 YYNGEE. CDR3 in amino acids: CASSVGLTGDTQYF. In DNA form, the CDR3 reads TGTGCCAGCAGCGTAGGCCTGACCGGAGATACGCAGTATTTT.

This clonotype appeared a few times. The chain uses TRBV6-2 or TRBV6-3 and TRBJ2-3; 9 bases match TRBD2. This CDR3 is 15 amino acids long. J gave up 1 base and V 6 bases, and 5 bases lay outside the gene matches. Germline CDR1 MNHEY, CDR2 SVGEGT. CDR3: CASRPSGEGTDTQYF. CDR3 DNA sequence: TGTGCCAGCAGACCTAGCGGGGAGGGCACAGATACGCAGTATTTT.

The sample holds many counts of this clonotype. The V call is TRBV5-5, the J call TRBJ2-5; 8 bases agree with TRBD2. Germline CDR1 SGHKS, CDR2 YYEKEE (reference sequence). CDR3 length equals 15 residues. The ends lost 4 bases at V and 4 bases at J; junction bases unmatched: 9. The CDR3: CASSLIAGRRETQYF. CDR3 DNA: TGTGCCAGCAGCCTTATAGCGGGACGTAGAGAGACCCAGTACTTC.